This T cell receptor beta chain was documented in a study of cytomegalovirus exposure and HLA in healthy donors. This clone has a handful of counts. CDR1 is SGHRS, CDR2 YFSETQ, per germline. Germline trimming cut 4 bases from V and 4 bases from J; bases unmatched to any gene: 11. This CDR3 region has 18 residues. PCR used 60 Vbeta primers and 13 Jbeta primers. Here immunoSEQ multiplex PCR was the method, and the copy in TCRdb shows in-frame clones only, minus some. The sample lists about 130,000 clones, around 8.5% seen once, with under 5.5% in the top ten. This TCR derives from a man aged 40-55 years in good health and CMV-seronegative. The chain combines TRBV5-1 with TRBJ2-5; 15 bases match TRBD2. Sequencing used PBMCs. The CDR3 loop is CASSAGTSGGPFRETQYF. For the CDR3, the DNA is TGCGCCAGCAGCGCCGGGACTAGCGGGGGGCCATTTAGAGAGACCCAGTACTTC.